The source of this T cell receptor beta chain is a study of cytomegalovirus exposure and HLA in healthy donors. The study, taken as a whole, reports: In a later analysis, HLA-associated beta chains showed higher expansion and lower generation probabilities than comparable chains.

Comments on this clone: Its antigen remains unidentified.

Amplification used 60 Vbeta primers and 13 Jbeta primers. Here immunoSEQ multiplex PCR was the method, and the copy in TCRdb shows in-frame clones only, minus some. The sample contains around 100,000 clones, around three quarters of which appear only once. The sequenced material came from PBMCs. The TCR sequence derives from a man aged 25-45 years in good health and CMV-seronegative.

The CDR3 nucleotides read TGTGCCAGCAGCATCGGGGTTAGCCACGAGCAGTACTTC. Translated: CASSIGVSHEQYF. This rearrangement joins TRBV11-2 to TRBJ2-7; perhaps TRBD2 as D (5 bases). Trimming stripped 5 bases from V and 5 bases from J, with 13 bases between. Germline V gives CDR1 SGHAT, CDR2 FQNNGV. The CDR3 sequence is 13 residues long.